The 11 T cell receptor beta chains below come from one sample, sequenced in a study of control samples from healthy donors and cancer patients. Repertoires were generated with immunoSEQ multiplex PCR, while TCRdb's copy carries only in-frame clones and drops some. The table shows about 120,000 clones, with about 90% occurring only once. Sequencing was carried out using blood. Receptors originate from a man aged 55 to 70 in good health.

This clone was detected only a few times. This CDR3 reads CASSTGGGRADTQYF. CDR3 DNA sequence: TGTGCCAGTAGTACCGGGGGGGGCCGAGCAGATACGCAGTATTTT. J is TRBJ2-3 and V is TRBV19; 8 bases are shared with TRBD2. This CDR3 is 15 amino acids long. CDR1 LNHDA and CDR2 SQIVND come from the germline V gene (reference sequence). The J segment lost 4 bases and the V segment lost 4 bases, leaving 7 bases of the junction unmatched. The full variable domain, rest sourced from reference TRBV19 and TRBJ2-3, is DGGITQSPKYLFRKEGQNVTLSCEQNLNHDAMYWYRQDPGQGLRLIYYSQIVNDFQKGDIAEGYSVSREKKESFPLTVTSAQKNPTAFYLCASSTGGGRADTQYFGPGTRLTVL.

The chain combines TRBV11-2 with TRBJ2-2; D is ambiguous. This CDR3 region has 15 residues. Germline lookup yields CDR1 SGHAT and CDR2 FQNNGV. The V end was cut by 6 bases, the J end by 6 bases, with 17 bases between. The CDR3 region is CASRGFGKGAGELFF. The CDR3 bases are TGTGCCAGCAGGGGGTTCGGTAAAGGAGCCGGGGAGCTGTTTTTT.

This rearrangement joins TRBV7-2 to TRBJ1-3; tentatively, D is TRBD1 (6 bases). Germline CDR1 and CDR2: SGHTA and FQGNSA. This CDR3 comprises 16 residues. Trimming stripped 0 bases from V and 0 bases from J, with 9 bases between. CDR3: CASSLAGGNSGNTIYF. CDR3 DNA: TGTGCCAGCAGCTTAGCAGGGGGAAACTCTGGAAACACCATATATTTT. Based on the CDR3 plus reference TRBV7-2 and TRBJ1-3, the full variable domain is GAGVSQSPSNKVTEKGKDVELRCDPISGHTALYWYRQSLGQGLEFLIYFQGNSAPDKSGLPSDRFSAERTGGSVSTLTIQRTQQEDSAVYLCASSLAGGNSGNTIYFGEGSWLTVV.

Here the CDR3 reads CASSYGRTSTNTEAFF. In DNA, the CDR3 is TGTGCCAGCAGTTATGGTCGGACCTCGACTAACACTGAAGCTTTCTTT. The chain carries TRBV27 and TRBJ1-1; no reliable D call. The germline V gene encodes CDR1 MNHEY and CDR2 SMNVEV (reference sequence). The CDR3 is made up of 16 amino acids. Trimming removed 4 bases from V and 2 bases from J, with 17 bases in between.

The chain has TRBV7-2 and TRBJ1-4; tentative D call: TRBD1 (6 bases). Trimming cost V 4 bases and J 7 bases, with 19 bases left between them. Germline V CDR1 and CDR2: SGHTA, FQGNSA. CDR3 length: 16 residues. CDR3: CASSSTLGRGGEKLFF. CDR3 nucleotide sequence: TGTGCCAGCAGCTCGACACTTGGCAGGGGCGGTGAAAAACTGTTTTTT.

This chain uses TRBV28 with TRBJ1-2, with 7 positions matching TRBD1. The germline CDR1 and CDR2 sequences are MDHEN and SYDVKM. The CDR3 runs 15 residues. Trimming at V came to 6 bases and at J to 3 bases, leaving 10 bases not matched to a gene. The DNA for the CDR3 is TGTGCCAGCAGCCCCAGGCAGGGGGGTTACTATGGCTACACCTTC. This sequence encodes CASSPRQGGYYGYTF.

CDR3 residues: CASTQQTEPTGELFF. DNA of the CDR3: TGCGCCAGCACCCAACAGACAGAACCTACCGGGGAGCTGTTTTTT. This chain uses TRBV23-1 with TRBJ2-2, with D possibly matching TRBD1 (5 bases). TRBV23-1 qualifies as an ORF whose function is uncertain. The CDR3 has 15 amino acids. V lost 7 bases, J lost 5 bases, and 17 bases lay in between.

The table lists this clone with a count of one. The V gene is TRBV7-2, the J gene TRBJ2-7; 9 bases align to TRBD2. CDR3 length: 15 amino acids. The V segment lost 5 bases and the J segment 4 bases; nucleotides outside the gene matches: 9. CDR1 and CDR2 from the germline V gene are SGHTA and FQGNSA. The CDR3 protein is CASSGGGGGLYEQYF. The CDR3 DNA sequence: TGTGCCAGCAGCGGTGGCGGGGGGGGACTTTACGAGCAGTACTTC.

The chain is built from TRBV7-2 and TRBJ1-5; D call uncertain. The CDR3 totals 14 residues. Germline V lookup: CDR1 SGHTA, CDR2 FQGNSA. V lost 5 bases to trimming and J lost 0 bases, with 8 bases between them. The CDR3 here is CASSPMDSNQPQHF. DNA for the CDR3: TGTGCCAGCAGCCCCATGGATAGCAATCAGCCCCAGCATTTT.

Here the CDR3 reads CASSLDGNEKLFF. CDR3 in DNA: TGTGCCAGCAGCTTAGACGGGAATGAAAAACTGTTTTTT. This chain links TRBV7-9 with TRBJ1-4; D is undetermined. This CDR3 contains 13 residues. Germline assignment: CDR1 SEHNR and CDR2 FQNEAQ (reference sequence). Trimming removed 1 base at V and 5 bases at J, with 5 bases between.

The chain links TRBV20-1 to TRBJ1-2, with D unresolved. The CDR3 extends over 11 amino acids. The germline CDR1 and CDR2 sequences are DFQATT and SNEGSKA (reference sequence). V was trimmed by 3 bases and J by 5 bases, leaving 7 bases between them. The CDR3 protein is CSASLGYGYTF. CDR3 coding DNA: TGCAGTGCTAGTTTGGGGTATGGCTACACCTTC.